Each of the 10 T cell receptor beta chains below was sequenced from the same sample in a study of cytomegalovirus exposure and HLA in healthy donors. The primer mix had 60 Vbeta and 13 Jbeta primers. Clones were sequenced by immunoSEQ multiplex PCR, and TCRdb holds only the in-frame ones, with some missing. Of about 150,000 clones detected, 64% appear once; the ten largest clones hold around 3%. Material for sequencing was PBMCs. These receptors were collected from a woman in her twenties or thirties in good health and CMV-seropositive.

J is TRBJ2-5 and V is TRBV19; TRBD2 agrees at 7 bases. The CDR3 is made up of 14 amino acids. Trimming removed 3 bases from V and 4 bases from J; junction bases left unmatched: 5. From germline, CDR1 is LNHDA and CDR2 SQIVND (reference sequence). This CDR3 is CASSIIGGGETQYF. The CDR3 DNA reads as TGTGCCAGTAGTATTATTGGGGGGGGAGAGACCCAGTACTTC.

For this clone: Other DNA sequences in this sample translate to the same CDR3. The chain uses TRBV29-1 and TRBJ2-1; 7 nucleotides agree with TRBD1. V gave up 6 bases and J gave up 4 bases; unmatched junction bases: 15. The CDR3 spans 16 residues. Germline lookup yields CDR1 SQVTM and CDR2 ANQGSEA. DNA for the CDR3: TGCAGCGTAGCCCTTCGGTGGACAGGACAATACAATGAGCAGTTCTTC. Translating gives CSVALRWTGQYNEQFF.

Many counts were recorded for this clone. The V call is TRBV4-2, the J call TRBJ2-7, with 14 bases matching TRBD2. CDR1 and CDR2 (germline): LGHNA, YNFKEQ. This CDR3 comprises 15 residues. Losses at the gene ends were 4 bases for V and 4 bases for J; bases not matched to a gene: 3. The CDR3 DNA follows: TGTGCCAGCAGCCGAGGGACTAGCGGGAGTTACGAGCAGTACTTC. This sequence encodes CASSRGTSGSYEQYF.

V is TRBV13 and J is TRBJ2-5, with TRBD1 identical over 8 bases. The V gene's germline CDR1 is PRHDT and CDR2 FYEKMQ (reference sequence). V shed 5 bases and J 0 bases; nucleotides not matched to a gene: 5. The CDR3 contains 15 residues. The CDR3 reads CASSKRQGYQETQYF. CDR3 nucleotide sequence: TGTGCCAGCAGCAAGAGACAGGGGTACCAAGAGACCCAGTACTTC.

The chain combines TRBV30 with TRBJ2-5, with D maybe TRBD1 (6 bases). Germline values: CDR1 GTSNPN, CDR2 SVGIG (reference sequence). The CDR3 is made up of 12 amino acids. V was pared by 5 bases and J by 2 bases, with 9 bases between. DNA of the CDR3: TGTGCCTGGGAGGACAGTCAAGAGACCCAGTACTTC. This translates into CAWEDSQETQYF.

This chain joins TRBV9 and TRBJ2-3; weak D call: TRBD2 (5 bases). This CDR3 has 15 amino acids. Looked up from germline, CDR1 is SGDLS and CDR2 is YYNGEE. Trimming took 5 bases from V and 2 from J, leaving 15 bases between them. CDR3 loop: CASSAFGGLTDTQYF. DNA of the CDR3: TGTGCCAGCAGTGCCTTCGGCGGACTCACAGATACGCAGTATTTT.

The V and J genes are TRBV6-1 and TRBJ2-1, with 8 bases that match TRBD1. V lost 3 bases and J lost 5; bases outside the gene matches: 0. The CDR3 runs 13 residues. Per the germline V gene, CDR1 is MNHNS and CDR2 is SASEGT. The CDR3 DNA sequence: TGTGCCAGCAGTGAGGACAGGGACAATGAGCAGTTCTTC. Translated: CASSEDRDNEQFF.

The chain couples TRBV30 to TRBJ1-2; TRBD1 matches at 7 bases. The CDR3 is 13 amino acids. V was clipped by 5 bases and J by 6 bases; unmatched bases: 9. Germline loops: CDR1 GTSNPN, CDR2 SVGIG (reference sequence). In DNA form, the CDR3 reads TGTGCCTGGGTCCGCGGGACAGCGAATGGCTACACCTTC. Its protein product is CAWVRGTANGYTF.

About this clone itself: At one of its ends the junction is not consistent with the germline gene, which may arise from a read error. The chain joins TRBV29-1 to TRBJ2-1; D is unresolved. This CDR3 spans 11 amino acids. Germline V CDR1 and CDR2: SQVTM, ANQGSEA. In nucleotides, the CDR3 is TGCAGCGTTGAAGGACTCAATGAGCAGCTCTTC. The encoded protein is CSVEGLNEQLF.

The J gene is TRBJ2-1, the V gene TRBV7-2; 9 bases align to TRBD2. Trimming cost V 2 bases and J 4 bases; bases outside gene matches: 6. This CDR3 comprises 16 residues. Germline CDR1 is SGHTA and CDR2 is FQGNSA. CDR3 nucleotide sequence: TGTGCCAGCAGCTTAAACTCGGCGGGGGGGTACAATGAGCAGTTCTTC. It codes for CASSLNSAGGYNEQFF.